The 6 T cell receptor beta chains in this list originate from one sample, sequenced in a study of blood T cells in healthy people across ages. With a J-beta primer mix and a sample-barcoded 5' primer, a second PCR ran about 7 to 11 cycles. TCRdb re-derived calls from the 5' RACE reads in MiXCR, one entry per CDR3 protein. Of over a million distinct CDR3 sequences detected, 35% to 45% appear once; the ten largest clones hold more than 4%. The specimen sequenced was blood. These TCRs come from a woman between 18 and 29 years old in good health.

This clonotype was seen only a few times. The chain couples TRBV18 to TRBJ1-6; 8 bases align to TRBD1. The CDR3 sequence is 14 residues long. The V and J ends lost 4 bases and 9 bases, in that order; junction bases with no gene match: 5. Germline CDR1 reads KGHSH; CDR2 reads LQKENI. The CDR3 reads CASSQDRVGSPLHF. As DNA, the CDR3 is TGTGCCAGCTCACAGGACAGGGTCGGTTCACCCCTCCACTTT.

The genes are TRBV3-1 and TRBJ1-1; D not certain. This CDR3 has 17 amino acids. Germline V CDR1 and CDR2: LGHDT, YNNKEL (reference sequence). V lost 2 bases to trimming and J lost 1 base, with 17 bases between them. The CDR3 sequence: CASSQRLREMWNTEAFF. CDR3 in DNA: TGTGCCAGCAGCCAAAGACTTCGGGAGATGTGGAACACTGAAGCTTTCTTT.

This clonotype has just a few counts. The V gene is TRBV6-6, the J gene TRBJ2-3; 9 bases are shared with TRBD2. Germline CDR1 reads MNHNY; CDR2 reads SVGAGI (reference sequence). This CDR3 is built from 14 residues. Trimming cost V 6 bases and J 6 bases; bases outside gene matches: 7. This CDR3 is CASRKLAGDDTQYF. The CDR3 nucleotides read TGTGCCAGCAGAAAACTAGCGGGTGATGATACGCAGTATTTT.

This clonotype has only a few counts. The V and J genes are TRBV10-3 and TRBJ2-1; weak D call: TRBD1 (6 bases). V lost 6 bases to trimming and J lost 7 bases, with 13 bases between them. CDR3 length: 13 residues. In germline, CDR1 is ENHRY, CDR2 SYGVKD. The CDR3 is CAISRKGGNEQFF. DNA of the CDR3: TGTGCCATCAGCCGGAAAGGGGGAAATGAGCAGTTCTTC.

CDR3 nucleotide sequence: TGTGCCAGCAGCCTCCTTTTTTCAGATACGCAGTATTTT. Its protein is CASSLLFSDTQYF. The genes are TRBV9 and TRBJ2-3; D not certain. This CDR3 region has 13 residues. V was clipped by 4 bases and J by 4 bases, with 10 bases between them. Germline V gene lookup returns CDR1 SGDLS and CDR2 YYNGEE.

The chain couples TRBV11-2 to TRBJ2-1; 12 bases align to TRBD2. V lost 4 bases and J lost 8; bases outside the gene matches: 3. The CDR3 contains 14 residues. Germline V gene data show CDR1 as SGHAT and CDR2 as FQNNGV. CDR3: CASSSSGGAHEQFF. CDR3 DNA sequence: TGTGCCAGCAGCTCTAGCGGGGGGGCTCATGAGCAGTTCTTC.